Below, 21 T cell receptor beta chains from the same sample are listed, as sequenced in a study of vaccination and CD4 T cells after COVID-19. The Oncomine TCR Beta short-read assay sequenced DNA from cultured CD4+ T cells. MiXCR was run by TCRdb on the PCR reads, yielding one entry per CDR3 protein. The sample includes about 19,000 distinct CDR3 sequences, less than 50% of them seen just once. These TCRs' antigens remain unknown. Treatment in this sample: roughly ten-day PBMC culture with coronavirus spike peptide pools or control peptides (ViraFEST assay). Specimen: CD4+ T cells from blood, cultured in vitro, collected after SARS-CoV-2 vaccination. These receptors were collected from a human donor who had recovered from COVID-19.

This clonotype showed up just a few times. The chain has TRBV20-1 and TRBJ1-5; no definite D call. The germline gives CDR1 DFQATT, CDR2 SNEGSKA (reference sequence). V dropped 0 bases and J dropped 13 bases, with 13 bases sitting between them. This CDR3 has 12 residues. This CDR3 reads CSARDEQVPQHF. The CDR3 DNA sequence: TGCAGTGCTAGAGACGAGCAGGTACCTCAGCATTTT.

This clonotype was picked up a small number of times. V gene TRBV7-2 combines with J gene TRBJ1-6; TRBD1 matches 9 bases. V was clipped by 5 bases and J by 7 bases; unmatched bases: 3. CDR3 length: 14 residues. Germline CDR1 reads SGHTA; CDR2 reads FQGNSA. CDR3 sequence reads: CASSQGTGNSPLHF. As DNA, the CDR3 is TGTGCCAGCAGCCAAGGGACAGGGAATTCACCCCTCCACTTT.

This clonotype occurred a few times. The V call is TRBV4-3, the J call TRBJ1-2; perhaps TRBD1 as D (6 bases). Germline loops: CDR1 LGHNA, CDR2 YSLEER. Trimming took 0 bases from V and 4 from J, leaving 15 bases between them. This CDR3 contains 16 residues. CDR3 sequence: CASSQEERGGIYGYTF. CDR3 bases: TGCGCCAGCAGCCAAGAGGAGAGAGGGGGAATCTATGGCTACACCTTC.

The genes are TRBV6-2 or TRBV6-3 and TRBJ1-5; D unclear. The CDR3 length is 12 residues. Per the germline V gene, CDR1 is MNHEY and CDR2 is SVGEGT. The V end lost 5 bases, the J end lost 8 bases, and 10 bases lay between the germline ends. CDR3 residues: CASSPSWEPQHF. As DNA, the CDR3 is TGTGCCAGCAGTCCGAGCTGGGAGCCCCAGCATTTT.

The chain carries TRBV27 and TRBJ2-1, with TRBD1 matching 9 bases. J was trimmed by 3 bases and V by 5 bases; bases with no gene match: 8. There are 16 residues in the CDR3. CDR1 and CDR2 (germline): MNHEY, SMNVEV (reference sequence). The CDR3 sequence: CASSRQGVTFYNEQFF. The DNA of the CDR3 is TGTGCCAGCAGTCGACAGGGGGTTACGTTCTACAATGAGCAGTTCTTC.

This chain uses TRBV6-1 with TRBJ2-7, with 8 nucleotides matching TRBD1. The V gene end was trimmed by 6 bases and the J gene end by 2 bases; junction bases not matched to a gene: 6. This CDR3 has 14 residues. Germline V gives CDR1 MNHNS, CDR2 SASEGT. Written as DNA, the CDR3 is TGTGCCAGCAGCCCGAGACAGGGGACCTACGAGCAGTACTTC. This gives the protein CASSPRQGTYEQYF.

Only a few counts were recorded for this clonotype. The chain has TRBV6-1 and TRBJ1-5; no clear D gene. The CDR3 is made up of 12 amino acids. CDR1 and CDR2 from the germline V gene are MNHNS and SASEGT. Trimming took 4 bases from V and 9 from J, leaving 10 bases between them. The CDR3 region has the DNA TGTGCCAGCAGTGTCCAGGCCCGGCCCCAGCATTTT. Translation gives CASSVQARPQHF.

The table lists this clonotype with a few counts. V and J are TRBV7-2 and TRBJ1-1; tentatively, D is TRBD1 (5 bases). The V end was cut by 0 bases, the J end by 5 bases, with 10 bases between. In germline, CDR1 is SGHTA, CDR2 FQGNSA. The CDR3 consists of 14 residues. CDR3: CASSLAWRGTEAFF. The CDR3 bases are TGTGCCAGCAGCTTAGCGTGGCGGGGGACTGAAGCTTTCTTT. Supplemented by reference TRBV7-2 and TRBJ1-1, the full variable domain reads GAGVSQSPSNKVTEKGKDVELRCDPISGHTALYWYRQSLGQGLEFLIYFQGNSAPDKSGLPSDRFSAERTGGSVSTLTIQRTQQEDSAVYLCASSLAWRGTEAFFGQGTRLTVV.

By sample share, this clonotype is medium-sized (0.01 to 0.1%). The V call is TRBV20-1, the J call TRBJ2-5; no definite D call. Germline assignment: CDR1 DFQATT and CDR2 SNEGSKA (reference sequence). Trimming took off 1 base at V and 7 bases at J, with 7 bases between the two ends. This CDR3 has 11 residues. The CDR3 is CSARVGPTQYF. In DNA, the CDR3 is TGCAGTGCTAGAGTGGGTCCGACCCAGTACTTC.

There are a few counts of this clonotype. This rearrangement joins TRBV19 to TRBJ1-5; tentative D call: TRBD1 (6 bases). Germline CDR1 LNHDA, CDR2 SQIVND (reference sequence). Trimming took 3 bases from V and 5 from J, leaving 14 bases between them. This CDR3 region has 15 residues. The CDR3 bases are TGTGCCAGTAGTATCTCTAGACAGGACCATCAGCCCCAGCATTTT. It codes for CASSISRQDHQPQHF. The whole variable domain, remainder taken from reference TRBV19 and TRBJ1-5, is DGGITQSPKYLFRKEGQNVTLSCEQNLNHDAMYWYRQDPGQGLRLIYYSQIVNDFQKGDIAEGYSVSREKKESFPLTVTSAQKNPTAFYLCASSISRQDHQPQHFGDGTRLSIL.

The chain has TRBV20-1 and TRBJ1-1; maybe TRBD1 (6 bases). Germline CDR1 and CDR2: DFQATT and SNEGSKA (reference sequence). This CDR3 comprises 11 residues. Trimming removed 4 bases at V and 14 bases at J, with 17 bases between. CDR3: CSATSRGGIFF. The CDR3, as DNA: TGCAGTGCTACCTCAAGGGGGGGGATATTCTTT.

This chain uses TRBV7-2 with TRBJ1-1, with D perhaps TRBD1 (6 bases). In germline, CDR1 is SGHTA, CDR2 FQGNSA. This CDR3 comprises 15 residues. V was trimmed by 1 base and J by 6 bases, leaving 15 bases between them. CDR3 coding DNA: TGTGCCAGCAGCTTAGTTCAGGGGAGGGTCGCTGAAGCTTTCTTT. This encodes CASSLVQGRVAEAFF.

The chain links TRBV6-1 to TRBJ2-1, with 15 bases matching TRBD2. Germline V CDR1 and CDR2: MNHNS, SASEGT. V was clipped by 8 bases and J by 8 bases; unmatched bases: 13. This CDR3 comprises 17 residues. CDR3 in DNA: TGTGCCAGCGCCCCCGGACTAGCGGGAGGGCGATCCTATGAGCAGTTCTTC. Protein sequence: CASAPGLAGGRSYEQFF.

This chain joins TRBV29-1 and TRBJ2-2; 14 bases are a match to TRBD2. V shed 6 bases and J 4 bases; nucleotides not matched to a gene: 10. Germline V gene sequence: CDR1 SQVTM, CDR2 ANQGSEA. This CDR3 has 17 amino acids. CDR3 in amino acids: CSVAGLAGVGRTGELFF. The CDR3 DNA follows: TGCAGCGTCGCGGGACTAGCGGGAGTAGGGCGCACCGGGGAGCTGTTTTTT.

This sequence joins TRBV20-1 and TRBJ1-1, with TRBD1 matching over 8 bases. Germline CDR1 DFQATT, CDR2 SNEGSKA (reference sequence). J was trimmed by 5 bases and V by 3 bases; bases with no gene match: 11. The CDR3 consists of 15 residues. The CDR3 sequence: CSARGTRGRGTEAFF. CDR3 DNA sequence: TGCAGTGCTAGGGGAACCAGGGGGCGAGGAACTGAAGCTTTCTTT.

The chain recombines TRBV20-1 with TRBJ2-5; D uncertain. Looked up from germline, CDR1 is DFQATT and CDR2 is SNEGSKA (reference sequence). This CDR3 has 10 residues. Trimming shortened V by 5 bases and J by 4 bases, and 5 bases separated the two germline ends. As DNA, the CDR3 is TGCAGTGCTCATGGAGAGACCCAGTACTTC. Amino acids: CSAHGETQYF.

The chain joins TRBV19 to TRBJ2-7; D not certain. V was shortened by 4 bases and J by 3 bases, with 13 bases between the two germline ends. This CDR3 spans 14 amino acids. Per germline, CDR1 LNHDA and CDR2 SQIVND (reference sequence). The CDR3 loop is CASSTYAQSYEQYF. CDR3 coding DNA: TGTGCCAGTAGTACATACGCGCAGAGCTACGAGCAGTACTTC.

V gene TRBV6-5 combines with J gene TRBJ1-2, with D unclear. The germline V and J ends were trimmed by 0 bases and 1 base, with 9 bases remaining between them. Germline CDR1 MNHEY, CDR2 SVGAGI. CDR3 length equals 15 residues. CDR3 bases: TGTGCCAGCAGTTACTCCCGGGGAGTTAACTATGGCTACACCTTC. Residues: CASSYSRGVNYGYTF.

Only a few counts were recorded for this clonotype. The rearrangement links TRBV7-9 to TRBJ2-5, with D possibly being TRBD2 (6 bases). The CDR3 extends over 16 amino acids. Trimming cost V 3 bases and J 5 bases, with 19 bases left between them. Germline lookup yields CDR1 SEHNR and CDR2 FQNEAQ (reference sequence). CDR3 sequence (DNA): TGTGCCAGCAGCTTTGGAGGGACCCTACCGGCGGAGACCCAGTACTTC. Its protein product is CASSFGGTLPAETQYF.

This clonotype occurred a few times. The chain uses TRBV10-1 and TRBJ1-1; 7 bases agree with TRBD1. The CDR3 loop spans 14 amino acids. V gave up 4 bases and J gave up 3 bases; unmatched junction bases: 5. Germline V gives CDR1 WNHNN, CDR2 SYGVQD (reference sequence). Here the CDR3 reads CASSAEGADTEAFF. The CDR3 coding sequence is TGCGCCAGCAGTGCTGAGGGGGCGGACACTGAAGCTTTCTTT.

This chain connects TRBV20-1 to TRBJ1-5, with 9 bases that match TRBD1. V was pared by 5 bases and J by 1 base, with 15 bases of the junction left unmatched. CDR3 length: 18 residues. Germline CDR1 reads DFQATT; CDR2 reads SNEGSKA (reference sequence). CDR3 amino acids: CSAVPGTGMAWSNQPQHF. CDR3 bases: TGCAGTGCTGTACCCGGGACAGGGATGGCCTGGAGCAATCAGCCCCAGCATTTT.